This T cell receptor beta chain was documented in a study of blood T cells in healthy people across ages. Study outcomes and limitations: A greater number of naive CD4+ cells and higher diversity distinguished long-lived donors from aged donors.

V lost 7 bases to trimming and J lost 4 bases; unmatched junction nucleotides: 9. The CDR3 has 14 residues. With respect to this clonotype: Its matching antigen is unknown.

Next came a second PCR, run for about 6 to 12 cycles, which used a sample-barcoded 5' primer along with a J-beta primer mix. MiXCR was run by TCRdb on the 5' RACE reads, yielding one entry per CDR3 protein. The sample comprises roughly 1,800,000 distinct CDR3 sequences, about 49% of which are singletons, and over 2% rests with the top ten. This receptor was identified in a woman aged 40 to 49 in good health. The chain recombines TRBV12-3 or TRBV12-4 with TRBJ1-2; 7 nucleotides match TRBD1. The sequencing sample was made of blood. The CDR3 loop is CASTFPGQLYGYTF. The CDR3 bases are TGTGCCAGCACCTTCCCGGGACAGCTCTATGGCTACACCTTC.